One sample yielded the 31 T cell receptor beta chains listed below, sequenced in a study of T cells of healthy individuals. From the 5' RACE reads, TCRdb called clonotypes with MiXCR, one entry per CDR3 protein. The data contain 53,000 or so distinct CDR3 sequences, roughly 14% of them singletons. The receptors shown here come from a human donor in good health.

In this sample, this clonotype turned up many times. The genes are TRBV9 and TRBJ2-3; TRBD2 matches at 10 bases. The V and J ends lost 3 bases and 7 bases, in that order; junction bases with no gene match: 8. CDR1 is SGDLS, CDR2 YYNGEE, per germline. This CDR3 has 15 residues. The CDR3 reads CASSESGGAVYTQYF. Written as DNA, the CDR3 is TGTGCCAGCAGCGAGAGCGGGGGGGCCGTTTATACGCAGTATTTT.

Many counts were recorded for this clonotype. This sequence joins TRBV18 and TRBJ1-3; unclear D gene. Germline V gives CDR1 KGHSH, CDR2 LQKENI. The V end was cut by 8 bases, the J end by 0 bases, with 8 bases between. CDR3 length: 13 residues. The CDR3 protein is CASRTASGNTIYF. In DNA form, the CDR3 reads TGTGCCAGCCGGACGGCCTCTGGAAACACCATATATTTT.

This sequence joins TRBV5-1 and TRBJ1-1; possible D gene TRBD1, 6 bases. Germline values: CDR1 SGHRS, CDR2 YFSETQ. CDR3 length equals 15 residues. V was cut by 7 bases and J by 1 base, with 17 bases left in between. The CDR3 nucleotides are TGCGCCAGCCAGGTGCTCGGGGGCGAGAACACTGAAGCTTTCTTT. This encodes CASQVLGGENTEAFF.

The V call is TRBV4-1, the J call TRBJ1-1; D remains unclear. This CDR3 comprises 18 residues. The V and J ends lost 3 bases and 1 base respectively, with 21 bases between them. Germline CDR1 is MGHRA and CDR2 is YSYEKL. The chain's CDR3 is CASSQIMGGHSRNTEAFF. In nucleotides, the CDR3 is TGCGCCAGCAGCCAGATAATGGGTGGTCATAGTAGGAACACTGAAGCTTTCTTT.

This clonotype was recorded a few times. This rearrangement joins TRBV7-8 to TRBJ1-2, with D maybe TRBD1 (5 bases). This CDR3 has 15 residues. Deletions cut 7 bases from V and 2 bases from J, with 17 bases between. Germline V CDR1 and CDR2: SGHVS, FQNEAQ. This chain's CDR3 is CASTPAGRVNYGYTF. The CDR3 DNA reads TGTGCCAGCACCCCGGCAGGGCGAGTAAACTATGGCTACACCTTC.

This clonotype appeared many times. The chain links TRBV7-2 to TRBJ2-7; TRBD2 matches at 8 bases. With 8 bases clipped from V and 5 bases from J, the junction kept 11 bases outside the gene matches. The CDR3 has 14 residues. Germline V CDR1 and CDR2: SGHTA, FQGNSA. The CDR3 loop reads CASGKRGQLDEQYF. The CDR3 region has the DNA TGTGCCAGCGGCAAGCGGGGGCAGTTGGACGAGCAGTACTTC.

This clonotype came up a few times. The V and J genes are TRBV7-3 and TRBJ2-3, with 7 positions matching TRBD2. V dropped 5 bases and J dropped 0; count of bases not matched to a gene: 5. Germline V gene data show CDR1 as SGHTA and CDR2 as FQGTGA. The CDR3 consists of 15 residues. CDR3 protein: CASSLLASSTDTQYF. In nucleotides, the CDR3 is TGTGCCAGCAGCCTACTAGCGAGTAGCACAGATACGCAGTATTTT.

The rearrangement joins TRBV2 to TRBJ2-1; 9 nucleotides match TRBD1. J was trimmed by 0 bases and V by 4 bases; bases with no gene match: 13. The CDR3 spans 19 residues. Germline lookup yields CDR1 SNHLY and CDR2 FYNNEI. DNA for the CDR3: TGTGCCAGCAGTGTACAGGGGGCGCTGGGTTTGAGCTCCTACAATGAGCAGTTCTTC. This gives the protein CASSVQGALGLSSYNEQFF.

This clonotype was recorded at least ten times. This chain uses TRBV27 with TRBJ2-2; D uncertain. The germline V gene encodes CDR1 MNHEY and CDR2 SMNVEV (reference sequence). The V end was cut by 8 bases, the J end by 1 base, with 11 bases between. This CDR3 has 14 amino acids. The CDR3 DNA sequence: TGTGCCAGCCGGTCCGGACGGAACACCGGGGAGCTGTTTTTT. Translated, it gives CASRSGRNTGELFF.

The chain is built from TRBV5-6 and TRBJ2-7, with a possible D match to TRBD2 (5 bases). The CDR3 sequence is 12 residues long. Germline values: CDR1 SGHDT, CDR2 YYEEEE. Deletions cut 4 bases from V and 6 bases from J, with 11 bases between. DNA for the CDR3: TGTGCCAGCAGCCCCGGCGCGGGCGAGCAGTACTTC. Translating it yields CASSPGAGEQYF.

The sample holds many counts of this clonotype. The chain has TRBV9 and TRBJ2-1; 11 bases align to TRBD2. Germline CDR1 and CDR2: SGDLS and YYNGEE. The CDR3 contains 16 residues. The trim removed 0 bases at V and 6 bases at J, leaving 5 bases unmatched. The CDR3: CASSVGALAGGNEQFF. CDR3 in DNA: TGTGCCAGCAGCGTAGGGGCGCTAGCGGGAGGCAATGAGCAGTTCTTC.

This clonotype showed up many times. The chain joins TRBV7-2 to TRBJ2-1; 9 bases line up with TRBD1. From germline, CDR1 is SGHTA and CDR2 FQGNSA. The CDR3 runs 16 residues. With 5 bases clipped from V and 0 bases from J, the junction kept 5 bases outside the gene matches. The CDR3 DNA is TGTGCCAGCAGCCCCGGGACAGGGAGCTCCTACAATGAGCAGTTCTTC. Protein: CASSPGTGSSYNEQFF. The variable domain in full, with the rest retrieved from reference TRBV7-2 and TRBJ2-1, is GAGVSQSPSNKVTEKGKDVELRCDPISGHTALYWYRQSLGQGLEFLIYFQGNSAPDKSGLPSDRFSAERTGGSVSTLTIQRTQQEDSAVYLCASSPGTGSSYNEQFFGPGTRLTVL.

This rearrangement joins TRBV5-1 to TRBJ1-1, with TRBD1 as a possible D gene (5 bases). Per germline, CDR1 SGHRS and CDR2 YFSETQ. The CDR3 is 12 amino acids. V was shortened by 0 bases and J by 11 bases, with 11 bases between the two germline ends. The CDR3 DNA follows: TGCGCCAGCAGCTTGGCTGGGGCTCGGGCTTTCTTT. It codes for CASSLAGARAFF.

This clonotype came up a few times. This chain uses TRBV18 with TRBJ2-7; 9 bases agree with TRBD1. From germline, CDR1 is KGHSH and CDR2 LQKENI. This CDR3 is built from 14 residues. The J segment lost 6 bases and the V segment lost 3 bases, leaving 6 bases of the junction unmatched. CDR3 DNA sequence: TGTGCCAGCTCACCGGTAGACAGGGGGATCGAGCAGTACTTC. Protein sequence: CASSPVDRGIEQYF.

This clonotype was observed at least ten times. The V call is TRBV12-3 or TRBV12-4, the J call TRBJ2-4, with TRBD1 matching 7 bases. Unmatched junction bases numbered 9, after V lost 4 bases and J lost 0 bases. The CDR3 extends over 17 amino acids. This CDR3 is CASSSRDRRIAKNIQYF. Written as DNA, the CDR3 is TGTGCCAGCAGTTCGAGGGACAGACGAATAGCCAAAAACATTCAGTACTTC.

This clonotype was detected many times. V and J are TRBV14 and TRBJ2-7; D not resolved. The CDR3 is made up of 13 amino acids. The germline V and J ends were trimmed by 0 bases and 6 bases, with 9 bases remaining between them. The V gene's germline CDR1 is SGHDN and CDR2 FVKESK. The CDR3 spells CASSQDLGSEQYF. In DNA form, the CDR3 reads TGTGCCAGCAGCCAAGATCTAGGGTCCGAGCAGTACTTC.

The V and J genes are TRBV24-1 and TRBJ2-1, with 10 bases identical to TRBD2. The CDR3 is made up of 17 amino acids. Trimming at V came to 0 bases and at J to 1 base, leaving 2 bases not matched to a gene. Germline-derived CDR1 and CDR2 are KGHDR and SFDVKD. The CDR3 DNA reads as TGTGCCACCAGTGATTTGAGGACTAGCGGTTCCTACAATGAGCAGTTCTTC. Residues: CATSDLRTSGSYNEQFF.

The chain combines TRBV18 with TRBJ2-3; the D is unclear. There are 14 residues in the CDR3. V was pared by 3 bases and J by 5 bases, with 12 bases between. Per the germline V gene, CDR1 is KGHSH and CDR2 is LQKENI. CDR3 in DNA: TGTGCCAGCTCACCCACCCCGGGCGGAGATACGCAGTATTTT. It codes for CASSPTPGGDTQYF.

The chain is built from TRBV21-1 and TRBJ2-7; TRBD2 is the table's D call, not checked against the DNA. TRBV21-1 is annotated as a pseudogene. The CDR3 length is 19 residues. CDR3 DNA: TGTGCCAGCAGCAAAGCGCTTCTCGTTTTAACGGGGGGGTTCTACGAGCAGTACTTC. Its translation: CASSKALLVLTGGFYEQYF.

This clonotype has just a few counts. The chain couples TRBV6-2 or TRBV6-3 to TRBJ2-1, with 11 bases aligning to TRBD2. Germline V gene sequence: CDR1 MNHEY, CDR2 SVGEGT. The CDR3 has 17 amino acids. V shed 6 bases and J 8 bases; nucleotides not matched to a gene: 15. In nucleotides, the CDR3 is TGTGCCAGCAGCGCTACTACTAGCGGGAGCACGGGGGATGAGCAGTTCTTC. Its translation is CASSATTSGSTGDEQFF.

This clonotype appeared many times. This chain joins TRBV6-6 and TRBJ1-4; no clear D gene. The germline V and J ends were trimmed by 5 bases and 5 bases, with 9 bases remaining between them. The germline gives CDR1 MNHNY, CDR2 SVGAGI (reference sequence). The CDR3 runs to 13 residues. The CDR3 DNA sequence: TGTGCCAGCAGTCGGGTCGCAAATGAAAAACTGTTTTTT. This gives the protein CASSRVANEKLFF.

By share of the sample, this clonotype is medium-sized (0.01 to 0.1%). The chain carries TRBV7-2 and TRBJ2-1, with D possibly matching TRBD2 (6 bases). The V and J ends lost 8 bases and 1 base respectively, with 18 bases between them. CDR1 and CDR2 (germline): SGHTA, FQGNSA. The CDR3 is 16 residues long. The DNA of the CDR3 is TGTGCCAGCCGGGATATGCTAGCGAGGTCCTACAATGAGCAGTTCTTC. This sequence encodes CASRDMLARSYNEQFF.

This clonotype was picked up many times. This chain links TRBV6-2 or TRBV6-3 with TRBJ2-1; D is uncertain. The ends were cut back, 6 bases at V and 12 bases at J, with 24 bases in the middle. This CDR3 is built from 15 residues. The germline CDR1 and CDR2 sequences are MNHEY and SVGEGT. CDR3 in amino acids: CASRHDALRSDGQFF. In nucleotides, the CDR3 is TGTGCCAGCAGACACGACGCACTCCGCTCAGACGGGCAGTTCTTC.

This clonotype was detected only a few times. This chain joins TRBV10-3 and TRBJ2-7; 9 nucleotides line up with TRBD2. Per germline, CDR1 ENHRY and CDR2 SYGVKD. V shed 6 bases, J shed 2 bases, and the junction held 5 bases outside the gene matches. The CDR3 spans 14 residues. In nucleotides, the CDR3 is TGTGCCATCAGGGGGCCTAGCGGGACCTACGAGCAGTACTTC. This translates into CAIRGPSGTYEQYF.

A remark on this clonotype: This sequence may be a read error, since a much larger clone differs from it by one base. The V call is TRBV14, the J call TRBJ2-7; 7 bases match TRBD1. The CDR3 is made up of 12 amino acids. Germline CDR1 is SGHDN and CDR2 is FVKESK. For the CDR3, the DNA is TGTGCCAGCAGCAAACAGGGGTACGTGCAGTACTTC. The encoded protein is CASSKQGYVQYF. Full variable domain (remainder filled in from reference TRBV14 and TRBJ2-7): EAGVTQFPSHSVIEKGQTVTLRCDPISGHDNLYWYRRVMGKEIKFLLHFVKESKQDESGMPNNRFLAERTGGTYSTLKVQPAELEDSGVYFCASSKQGYVQYFGPGTRLTVT.

The chain employs TRBV6-1 and TRBJ2-7; D remains ambiguous. V gave up 4 bases and J gave up 4 bases, with 17 bases separating them. The V gene's germline CDR1 is MNHNS and CDR2 SASEGT. The CDR3 runs to 15 residues. For the CDR3, the DNA is TGTGCCAGCAGTGCATACGAGGACCGGTTATACGAGCAGTACTTC. Amino acids: CASSAYEDRLYEQYF.

This chain connects TRBV6-7 to TRBJ1-1; 8 nucleotides align to TRBD1. TRBV6-7 is an open reading frame whose function is uncertain. The junction had 12 bases not matched to a gene; V was cut back by 8 bases and J by 1 base. This CDR3 region has 16 residues. CDR3 bases: TGTGCCAGCCAAATTGCTAGACAGGGGACGAACACTGAAGCTTTCTTT. Its protein product is CASQIARQGTNTEAFF.

This clonotype has a count of ten or more. The rearrangement links TRBV12-3 or TRBV12-4 to TRBJ2-1, with 9 bases identical to TRBD2. Losses at the gene ends were 6 bases for V and 1 base for J; bases not matched to a gene: 7. CDR3 length equals 16 residues. For the CDR3, the DNA is TGTGCCAGCAGGGGACTTAGCGGGAGTTCCTACAATGAGCAGTTCTTC. Translation: CASRGLSGSSYNEQFF.

This clonotype was found once. Because the CDR3's place on the DNA is in doubt, the DNA is left out and the CDR3 is given as listed by TCRdb. The chain combines TRBV4-1 with TRBJ2-2; the D call in the table, TRBD2, was not verified against the DNA. Counting both end residues, the CDR3 totals 16 amino acids. Germline loops: CDR1 MGHRA, CDR2 YSYEKL. CDR3 sequence: CASSRRLAGGPGSCFF.

The gene calls are TRBV4-3 and TRBJ2-3; the match to TRBD1 covers 9 bases. The CDR3 is made up of 16 amino acids. Germline V gene sequence: CDR1 LGHNA, CDR2 YSLEER. V lost 2 bases and J lost 0; bases outside the gene matches: 3. This chain's CDR3 is CASSQQGQGSTDTQYF. The CDR3 region has the DNA TGCGCCAGCAGCCAACAGGGACAGGGCAGCACAGATACGCAGTATTTT.

The sample holds a few counts of this clonotype. The J gene is TRBJ2-1, the V gene TRBV3-1, with a possible D match to TRBD1 (6 bases). This CDR3 spans 13 amino acids. Looked up from germline, CDR1 is LGHDT and CDR2 is YNNKEL (reference sequence). The V end was cut by 3 bases, the J end by 4 bases, with 7 bases between. CDR3 in amino acids: CASSHRGYNEQFF. The CDR3 region has the DNA TGTGCCAGCAGCCACAGGGGATACAATGAGCAGTTCTTC.